This entry is about one T cell receptor beta chain. Its target is unknown. TCRdb called the 5' RACE reads again in MiXCR, with one record for every CDR3 protein. In the table there are some 100,000 distinct CDR3 sequences, around 10% of which are singletons. CDR1 is MGHRA, CDR2 YSYEKL, per germline. The CDR3 loop spans 15 amino acids. The germline V and J ends were trimmed by 4 bases and 6 bases, with 15 bases remaining between them. This specimen belongs to a study of T-cell memory formation after mild COVID-19. Regarding the study as a whole: For contracting clones, CD4+ ones sat mainly in CM and EM, CD8+ in EMRA.

The TCR comes from a man in his late teens or twenties who had mild COVID-19 (a few samples of this study predate the infection). Cell type and time point are not known. The sample was PBMCs or a T cell subset sorted from them (not recorded which). The genes are TRBV4-1 and TRBJ2-2; D may be TRBD1 (5 bases). The CDR3 coding sequence is TGCGCCAGCAGCCCCGGGCCCGAAGGGGCCGGGGAGCTGTTTTTT. Translated, it gives CASSPGPEGAGELFF.